Below, one TCR beta chain is given with its context. What it binds is not known. Generated by immunoSEQ multiplex PCR, the TCRdb table keeps only in-frame clones and is missing some. The sample lists a few million clones, more than 90% occurring once. This CDR3 has 17 amino acids. Germline V gene data show CDR1 as SGHAT and CDR2 as FQNNGV. After removal of 1 base from V and 5 bases from J, the junction contained 6 bases not matched to a gene. The record originates from a study of shared clonotypes between healthy human individuals. Study-level results: Clonotype sharing among donors was expected to depend on sequencing depth. Limited genetic and exposure-history diversity came from having few donors.

The authors divided CD4+ cells into CD45RA+ naive and CD45RA-negative memory subsets. The chain combines TRBV11-2 with TRBJ1-5; TRBD1 matches 12 bases. Sequencing used naive CD4+ T cells sorted from blood. The subset denotes: CD45RA+ positively selected. This receptor was taken from a man aged 18 to 29 in good health. The CDR3 protein is CASSLAAGTGGYQPQHF. Here the CDR3 DNA reads TGTGCCAGCAGCTTAGCCGCCGGGACAGGGGGCTATCAGCCCCAGCATTTT.